The clone carrying this T cell receptor (beta chain) was seen a handful of times. This specimen belongs to a study of blood T cells in healthy people across ages. Germline V CDR1 and CDR2: SEHNR, FQNEAQ (reference sequence). The CDR3 spans 16 residues. The V gene lost 2 bases and the J gene lost 5 bases, with 16 bases spanning the gap. A sample-barcoded 5' primer and a J-beta primer mix were used in a second PCR of roughly 7 to 12 cycles. MiXCR, run by TCRdb on the 5' RACE reads, gives a single entry per CDR3 protein. The sample holds over 450,000 distinct CDR3 sequences, nearly 25% seen once. These data also formed part of another study, on T cells of mothers and their children. That source reports: RNA that had been extracted went wholly into cDNA synthesis, at roughly 1.5 ug per 15 ul. M1S, a second-PCR primer, added sample barcodes and 2-4 random nucleotides.

The source is a boy aged 5-17 years in good health. The rearrangement links TRBV7-9 to TRBJ2-1; possibly TRBD1 or TRBD2 for D (5 bases each). Material: blood. CDR3 nucleotide sequence: TGTGCCAGCAGCTTATTGGCGGGCCAAGGGGACAATGAGCAGTTCTTC. Protein sequence: CASSLLAGQGDNEQFF.